Many counts were recorded for the clone carrying this T cell receptor beta chain. TCRdb independently ran MiXCR on the PCR reads; one entry per CDR3 protein. The profile covers about 12,000 distinct CDR3 sequences, with around 12% appearing a single time and roughly 26% taken by the ten largest. These data come from a study of CXCR3 chemokines and chemotherapy response in bladder cancer. From germline, CDR1 is SGHNT and CDR2 YYREEE (reference sequence). The CDR3 has 13 amino acids. V was cut by 1 base and J by 7 bases, with 10 bases left in between. The clonotype was recovered from a human donor with bladder cancer that did not respond to neoadjuvant chemotherapy. This material was acquired from a patient whose treatment included neoadjuvant chemotherapy. This chain joins TRBV5-4 and TRBJ2-3; TRBD2 might be the D (6 bases). The CDR3 DNA sequence: TGTGCCAGCAGCTTGTTCCGGGACTATACGCAGTATTTT. This translates into CASSLFRDYTQYF.